These 19 T cell receptor beta chains came from one sample sequenced in a study of shared clonotypes between healthy human individuals. Profiling relied on immunoSEQ multiplex PCR, and the TCRdb table lists in-frame clones only, not all of them. The sample has about 610,000 clones, around 97% seen once. The sample consisted of naive CD4+ T cells sorted from blood. Noted subset: CD45RA+ positively selected. These receptors all come from a woman aged 30 to 39 in good health.

The chain links TRBV25-1 to TRBJ2-3; 11 bases agree with TRBD2. J gave up 0 bases and V 4 bases, and 9 bases lay outside the gene matches. This CDR3 is 18 amino acids long. Germline V gives CDR1 MGHDK, CDR2 SYGVNS. The DNA for the CDR3 is TGTGCCAGCAGTGGACTAGCGGGACAGATCCCTAGCACAGATACGCAGTATTTT. Its translation is CASSGLAGQIPSTDTQYF.

In nucleotides, the CDR3 is TGTGCCAGCAGCGGGGGACCGGGACTACAACAAGAGACCCAGTACTTC. Its protein product is CASSGGPGLQQETQYF. V is TRBV5-4 and J is TRBJ2-5, with 7 bases fitting TRBD2. The trim removed 4 bases at V and 2 bases at J, leaving 11 bases unmatched. The germline V gene encodes CDR1 SGHNT and CDR2 YYREEE (reference sequence). CDR3 size: 16 residues. Full variable domain (remainder filled in from reference TRBV5-4 and TRBJ2-5): ETGVTQSPTHLIKTRGQQVTLRCSSQSGHNTVSWYQQALGQGPQFIFQYYREEENGRGNFPPRFSGLQFPNYSSELNVNALELDDSALYLCASSGGPGLQQETQYFGPGTRLLVL.

The chain is built from TRBV20-1 and TRBJ1-2; 7 nucleotides align to TRBD1. The CDR3 is 11 amino acids. Germline V CDR1 and CDR2: DFQATT, SNEGSKA (reference sequence). V lost 5 bases to trimming and J lost 7 bases; unmatched junction nucleotides: 4. The CDR3 bases are TGCAGTGCTGGGACAGAACTTGGCTACACCTTC. It codes for CSAGTELGYTF.

This clone was recorded a few times. The chain uses TRBV2 and TRBJ2-1; D tentatively fits TRBD1 or TRBD2 (6 bases each). CDR1 is SNHLY, CDR2 FYNNEI, per germline. The ends were cut back, 6 bases at V and 7 bases at J, with 16 bases in the middle. The CDR3 sequence is 14 residues long. CDR3 nucleotide sequence: TGTGCCAGCAGCGAGGGGGAGACTAGAAATGAGCAGTTCTTC. Translation: CASSEGETRNEQFF.

The J gene is TRBJ2-1, the V gene TRBV10-3, with a tentative D call TRBD2 (6 bases). CDR1 is ENHRY and CDR2 is SYGVKD in the germline V gene. Trimming pared 2 bases from V and 7 bases from J, leaving 18 bases between. There are 16 residues in the CDR3. In DNA, the CDR3 is TGTGCCATCAGTGAGAAAAGGCTAGCGCCCGGGAATGAGCAGTTCTTC. Its translation: CAISEKRLAPGNEQFF.

The chain is built from TRBV7-9 and TRBJ2-2, with D unresolved. Trimming took off 1 base at V and 1 base at J, with 7 bases between the two ends. The CDR3 is made up of 15 amino acids. Germline CDR1 is SEHNR and CDR2 is FQNEAQ (reference sequence). CDR3 sequence (DNA): TGTGCCAGCAGCTTAGACGCAAAGAACACCGGGGAGCTGTTTTTT. Translated, it gives CASSLDAKNTGELFF.

The chain links TRBV28 to TRBJ1-4, with D unclear. This CDR3 comprises 12 residues. The V and J ends lost 0 bases and 14 bases respectively, with 10 bases between them. The germline V gene encodes CDR1 MDHEN and CDR2 SYDVKM. The CDR3 coding sequence is TGTGCCAGCAGTTTATGGAGAGTAGATCTGTTTTTT. This sequence encodes CASSLWRVDLFF.

This chain links TRBV13 with TRBJ2-5; the match to TRBD1 covers 7 bases. Losses at the gene ends were 3 bases for V and 12 bases for J; bases not matched to a gene: 7. The CDR3 totals 12 residues. Germline-derived CDR1 and CDR2 are PRHDT and FYEKMQ (reference sequence). The CDR3 region is CASSFSNTGEYF. The DNA of the CDR3 is TGTGCCAGCAGCTTTAGTAATACAGGGGAGTACTTC.

The genes are TRBV5-1 and TRBJ2-2, with 11 bases that match TRBD2. J gave up 5 bases and V 6 bases, and 3 bases lay outside the gene matches. Germline V gene sequence: CDR1 SGHRS, CDR2 YFSETQ. CDR3 length: 14 amino acids. CDR3 bases: TGCGCCAGCAATCTAGCGGGAGGAACCGGGGAGCTGTTTTTT. This codes for CASNLAGGTGELFF. The whole variable domain, filled in from reference TRBV5-1 and TRBJ2-2, reads KAGVTQTPRYLIKTRGQQVTLSCSPISGHRSVSWYQQTPGQGLQFLFEYFSETQRNKGNFPGRFSGRQFSNSRSEMNVSTLELGDSALYLCASNLAGGTGELFFGEGSRLTVL.

DNA for the CDR3: TGTGCCAGCAGCTTAAGAAGCTCTGGAAACACCATATATTTT. It specifies CASSLRSSGNTIYF. V usage is TRBV5-6 and J usage is TRBJ1-3; D uncertain. V lost 2 bases and J lost 0, with 6 bases in between. The CDR3 is 14 residues long. Germline V gene sequence: CDR1 SGHDT, CDR2 YYEEEE.

The gene calls are TRBV7-9 and TRBJ2-7; 9 bases fit TRBD2. Germline CDR1 reads SEHNR; CDR2 reads FQNEAQ (reference sequence). The CDR3 has 16 amino acids. V trimming: 0 bases; J trimming: 5 bases; junction bases outside the gene matches: 8. CDR3 coding DNA: TGTGCCAGCAGCTTAGCGCCGGCTAGCGGGACCCACGAGCAGTACTTC. Translating it yields CASSLAPASGTHEQYF.

J is TRBJ2-5 and V is TRBV19; no definite D call. CDR1 is LNHDA, CDR2 SQIVND, per germline (reference sequence). Trimming stripped 4 bases from V and 5 bases from J, with 11 bases between. The CDR3 extends over 13 amino acids. The CDR3, as DNA: TGTGCCAGTAGTAGGAACCCTTTTGAGACCCAGTACTTC. Translated: CASSRNPFETQYF.

The chain is built from TRBV9 and TRBJ1-4; D gene uncertain. V lost 0 bases to trimming and J lost 1 base, with 7 bases between them. Germline CDR1 and CDR2: SGDLS and YYNGEE. The CDR3 has 15 amino acids. For the CDR3, the DNA is TGTGCCAGCAGCGTAGCGTCAGTAACTAATGAAAAACTGTTTTTT. Translating it yields CASSVASVTNEKLFF.

The V gene is TRBV30, the J gene TRBJ2-1; D is unclear. CDR1 and CDR2 from the germline V gene are GTSNPN and SVGIG (reference sequence). The CDR3 has 16 amino acids. Between the trimmed V and J ends, which lost 5 bases and 2 bases, there was a span of 19 bases. The CDR3 loop is CAWGRIRSYPYNEQFF. As DNA, the CDR3 is TGTGCCTGGGGGCGGATAAGGAGTTATCCCTACAATGAGCAGTTCTTC. Supplemented by reference TRBV30 and TRBJ2-1, the full variable domain reads SQTIHQWPATLVQPVGSPLSLECTVEGTSNPNLYWYRQAAGRGLQLLFYSVGIGQISSEVPQNLSASRPQDRQFILSSKKLLLSDSGFYLCAWGRIRSYPYNEQFFGPGTRLTVL.

The V call is TRBV4-2, the J call TRBJ2-5; maybe TRBD1 (5 bases). Germline V lookup: CDR1 LGHNA, CDR2 YNFKEQ. V lost 0 bases and J lost 1, with 6 bases in between. The CDR3 contains 14 residues. CDR3 residues: CASSQDRVQETQYF. CDR3 nucleotides: TGTGCCAGCAGCCAAGACAGGGTCCAAGAGACCCAGTACTTC.

This clone showed up just once. V gene TRBV28 combines with J gene TRBJ2-5; 8 positions match TRBD2. V lost 5 bases, J lost 0 bases, and 8 bases stayed unmatched. Germline-derived CDR1 and CDR2 are MDHEN and SYDVKM. The CDR3 loop spans 16 amino acids. The CDR3 here is CASSLVTSGDQETQYF. CDR3 nucleotide sequence: TGTGCCAGCAGTCTGGTTACTAGCGGAGACCAAGAGACCCAGTACTTC. Combining the CDR3 with reference TRBV28 and TRBJ2-5 gives the whole variable domain DVKVTQSSRYLVKRTGEKVFLECVQDMDHENMFWYRQDPGLGLRLIYFSYDVKMKEKGDIPEGYSVSREKKERFSLILESASTNQTSMYLCASSLVTSGDQETQYFGPGTRLLVL.

This chain connects TRBV2 to TRBJ2-7; 9 bases line up with TRBD1. From germline, CDR1 is SNHLY and CDR2 FYNNEI. The CDR3 contains 14 residues. V trimming: 3 bases; J trimming: 3 bases; junction bases outside the gene matches: 3. CDR3 bases: TGTGCCAGCAGTGAGGGGACAGGGAACTACGAGCAGTACTTC. Protein sequence: CASSEGTGNYEQYF.

V is TRBV2 and J is TRBJ2-7; 8 nucleotides match TRBD2. Germline values: CDR1 SNHLY, CDR2 FYNNEI. The CDR3 contains 16 residues. V lost 1 base and J lost 3; bases outside the gene matches: 8. The CDR3 reads CASSEGGTRLGYEQYF. In DNA form, the CDR3 reads TGTGCCAGCAGTGAAGGTGGGACTAGGCTGGGCTACGAGCAGTACTTC.

The chain uses TRBV29-1 and TRBJ2-7, with D unresolved. This CDR3 has 13 residues. Germline loops: CDR1 SQVTM, CDR2 ANQGSEA. Trimming took off 4 bases at V and 0 bases at J, with 10 bases between the two ends. DNA for the CDR3: TGCAGCGTTGCTGTCTGGAGCTCCTACGAGCAGTACTTC. This encodes CSVAVWSSYEQYF.